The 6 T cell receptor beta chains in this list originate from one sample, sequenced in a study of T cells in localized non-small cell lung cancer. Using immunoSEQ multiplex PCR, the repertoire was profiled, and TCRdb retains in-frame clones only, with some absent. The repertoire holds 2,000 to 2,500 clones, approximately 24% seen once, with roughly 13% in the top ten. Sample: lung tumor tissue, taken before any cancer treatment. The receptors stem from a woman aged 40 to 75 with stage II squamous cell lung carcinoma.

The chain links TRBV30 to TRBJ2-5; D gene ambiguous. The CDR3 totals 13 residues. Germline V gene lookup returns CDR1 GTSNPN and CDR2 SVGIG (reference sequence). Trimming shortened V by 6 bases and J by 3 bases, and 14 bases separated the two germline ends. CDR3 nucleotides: TGTGCCTGTAGCCTTGGTAGAAAAGAGACCCAGTACTTC. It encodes CACSLGRKETQYF.

In nucleotides, the CDR3 is TGTGCCAGCAGTCTAGGGTCCAATCAGCCCCAGCATTTT. Its translation: CASSLGSNQPQHF. The rearrangement joins TRBV28 to TRBJ1-5; D gene unclear. The germline V and J ends were trimmed by 5 bases and 3 bases, with 8 bases remaining between them. Germline V lookup: CDR1 MDHEN, CDR2 SYDVKM. This CDR3 has 13 residues.

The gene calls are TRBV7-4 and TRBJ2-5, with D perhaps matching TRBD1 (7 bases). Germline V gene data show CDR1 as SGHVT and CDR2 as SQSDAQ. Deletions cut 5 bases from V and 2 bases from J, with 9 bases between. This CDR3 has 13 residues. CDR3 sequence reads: CASSPGGQETQYF. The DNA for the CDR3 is TGTGCCAGCAGCCCAGGGGGGCAAGAGACCCAGTACTTC.

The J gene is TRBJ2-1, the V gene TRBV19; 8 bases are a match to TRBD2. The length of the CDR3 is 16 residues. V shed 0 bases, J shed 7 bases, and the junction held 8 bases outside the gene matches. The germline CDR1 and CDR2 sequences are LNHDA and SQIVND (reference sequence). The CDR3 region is CASSIEVSGSLNEQFF. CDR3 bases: TGTGCCAGTAGTATAGAAGTAAGCGGGAGTTTAAATGAGCAGTTCTTC.

The CDR3 loop is CASSINSGRWTDTQYF. CDR3 bases: TGTGCCAGCAGTATAAATAGCGGGAGATGGACAGATACGCAGTATTTT. The V call is TRBV6-8, the J call TRBJ2-3, with 9 bases fitting TRBD2. This CDR3 spans 16 amino acids. Germline CDR1 MNHGY, CDR2 SAAAGT. V was pared by 5 bases and J by 3 bases, with 9 bases of the junction left unmatched.

DNA for the CDR3: TGTGCCAGCTCCCGCGGACAGGGGCTCGAGTTCTTC. Translated, it gives CASSRGQGLEFF. This chain uses TRBV18 with TRBJ2-1, with TRBD1 matching over 9 bases. Germline lookup yields CDR1 KGHSH and CDR2 LQKENI. Trimming took 6 bases from V and 14 from J; bases not matched to a gene: 8. This CDR3 has 12 residues.